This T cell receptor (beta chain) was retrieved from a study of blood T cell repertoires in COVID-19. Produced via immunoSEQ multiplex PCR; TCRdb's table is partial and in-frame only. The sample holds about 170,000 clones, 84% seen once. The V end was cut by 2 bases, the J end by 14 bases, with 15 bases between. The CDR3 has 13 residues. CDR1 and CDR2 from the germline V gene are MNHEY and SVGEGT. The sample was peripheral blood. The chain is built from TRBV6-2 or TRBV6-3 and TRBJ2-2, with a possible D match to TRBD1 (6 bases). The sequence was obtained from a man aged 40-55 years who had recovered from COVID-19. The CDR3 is CASSYLSETGLFF. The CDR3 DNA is TGTGCCAGCAGTTACCTAAGCGAGACAGGACTGTTTTTT.